This entry lists 30 T cell receptor beta chains sequenced from one sample in a study of cytomegalovirus exposure and HLA in healthy donors. Assay: immunoSEQ multiplex PCR; the TCRdb copy retains only in-frame clones and omits some. The table lists fewer than 350,000 clones, approximately 90% of them singletons. Sequenced material: PBMCs. These receptors came from a woman between 18 and 29 years old in good health and CMV-seronegative.

CDR3: CASGGSHYEQYF. For the CDR3, the DNA is TGCGCCAGCGGGGGCAGTCACTACGAGCAGTACTTC. The chain employs TRBV5-1 and TRBJ2-7; possibly TRBD1 for D (6 bases). V lost 7 bases and J lost 3, with 11 bases in between. Germline assignment: CDR1 SGHRS and CDR2 YFSETQ. The CDR3 spans 12 residues. Supplemented by reference TRBV5-1 and TRBJ2-7, the full variable domain reads KAGVTQTPRYLIKTRGQQVTLSCSPISGHRSVSWYQQTPGQGLQFLFEYFSETQRNKGNFPGRFSGRQFSNSRSEMNVSTLELGDSALYLCASGGSHYEQYFGPGTRLTVT.

This chain links TRBV4-1 with TRBJ1-1; unclear D gene. The CDR3 is 14 residues long. V was pared by 1 base and J by 1 base, with 7 bases between. The germline V gene has CDR1 MGHRA and CDR2 YSYEKL. The CDR3 DNA follows: TGCGCCAGCAGCCAAGTTTTATGGAACACTGAAGCTTTCTTT. Translated, it gives CASSQVLWNTEAFF.

This sequence joins TRBV6-1 and TRBJ1-1, with 8 bases identical to TRBD1. Per the germline V gene, CDR1 is MNHNS and CDR2 is SASEGT. This CDR3 spans 14 amino acids. After removal of 3 bases from V and 6 bases from J, the junction contained 6 bases not matched to a gene. As DNA, the CDR3 is TGTGCCAGCAGTGAGCACAGGGGGTTCCCTGAAGCTTTCTTT. This sequence encodes CASSEHRGFPEAFF.

The chain carries TRBV6-4 and TRBJ2-3; 11 nucleotides agree with TRBD2. The CDR3 runs to 16 residues. Germline V gene data show CDR1 as MRHNA and CDR2 as SNTAGT. V lost 4 bases to trimming and J lost 6 bases; unmatched junction nucleotides: 9. CDR3 nucleotide sequence: TGTGCCAGCAGTGCAACTAGCGGGAGCTCTGGGGATACGCAGTATTTT. Its translation: CASSATSGSSGDTQYF.

This clone was counted once. The V gene is TRBV28, the J gene TRBJ2-6; 8 nucleotides agree with TRBD1. Losses at the gene ends were 3 bases for V and 3 bases for J; bases not matched to a gene: 10. Looked up from germline, CDR1 is MDHEN and CDR2 is SYDVKM. The CDR3 runs 18 residues. CDR3 sequence: CASSFRVAGGGGANVLTF. As DNA, the CDR3 is TGTGCCAGCAGTTTTCGGGTTGCAGGGGGCGGTGGGGCCAACGTCCTGACTTTC.

The V gene is TRBV4-2, the J gene TRBJ2-3; no clear D. Trimming left V 3 bases short and J 0 bases short, with 7 bases between. Germline CDR1 and CDR2: LGHNA and YNFKEQ. The CDR3 spans 14 residues. The CDR3 DNA follows: TGTGCCAGCAGCCATGGCGGAAGCACAGATACGCAGTATTTT. Its translation is CASSHGGSTDTQYF.

The chain has TRBV12-5 and TRBJ2-7; 8 bases line up with TRBD2. The trim removed 1 base at V and 6 bases at J, leaving 5 bases unmatched. This CDR3 has 14 residues. CDR1 and CDR2 from the germline V gene are LGHNT and FRNRAP. In nucleotides, the CDR3 is TGTGCTAGTGGTTTGGCCAGCGGGAGTTTCGAGCAGTACTTC. This encodes CASGLASGSFEQYF.

The rearrangement uses TRBV28 and TRBJ1-1; weak D call: TRBD1 (5 bases). Germline V gives CDR1 MDHEN, CDR2 SYDVKM. V was trimmed by 6 bases and J by 1 base, leaving 15 bases between them. The length of the CDR3 is 15 residues. The CDR3: CASSDFGGRNTEAFF. The CDR3 coding sequence is TGTGCCAGCAGCGACTTTGGGGGGAGGAACACTGAAGCTTTCTTT.

The chain joins TRBV28 to TRBJ1-1; 7 bases align to TRBD1. Germline-derived CDR1 and CDR2 are MDHEN and SYDVKM. This CDR3 spans 12 amino acids. V shed 7 bases and J 6 bases; nucleotides not matched to a gene: 5. CDR3 nucleotides: TGTGCCAGCATTCGAGGGGGCCCTGAAGCTTTCTTT. The encoded protein is CASIRGGPEAFF.

V usage is TRBV2 and J usage is TRBJ2-2; tentatively, D is TRBD2 (5 bases). The CDR3 runs to 15 residues. V lost 7 bases to trimming and J lost 6 bases, with 18 bases between them. Germline V CDR1 and CDR2: SNHLY, FYNNEI. CDR3 sequence: CASTDGRGTAGELFF. The CDR3 DNA is TGTGCCAGCACCGATGGTCGGGGAACCGCCGGGGAGCTGTTTTTT.

The rearrangement uses TRBV10-3 and TRBJ2-2; D is possibly TRBD1 (6 bases). The CDR3 runs 15 residues. In germline, CDR1 is ENHRY, CDR2 SYGVKD. V dropped 3 bases and J dropped 1 base, with 9 bases sitting between them. As DNA, the CDR3 is TGTGCCATCAGTGAACAGGGCAGGAACACCGGGGAGCTGTTTTTT. Translation gives CAISEQGRNTGELFF.

In DNA, the CDR3 is TGTGCCAGCAGCGAACGACAGGACACCACCTACGAGCAGTACTTC. It yields the protein CASSERQDTTYEQYF. The chain is built from TRBV2 and TRBJ2-7, with D possibly being TRBD1 (6 bases). Trimming took off 6 bases at V and 2 bases at J, with 17 bases between the two ends. In germline, CDR1 is SNHLY, CDR2 FYNNEI. CDR3 length equals 15 residues.

CDR3 sequence (DNA): TGTGCCAGTTGGACAGTTGGCCCTCTCGAGCAGTACTTC. Translated: CASWTVGPLEQYF. The chain has TRBV2 and TRBJ2-7, with D possibly TRBD1 on 6 matching bases. The ends were cut back, 9 bases at V and 6 bases at J, with 18 bases in the middle. The CDR3 has 13 residues. CDR1 is SNHLY and CDR2 is FYNNEI in the germline V gene.

J is TRBJ2-2 and V is TRBV5-1, with 8 bases matching TRBD2. Unmatched junction bases numbered 9, after V lost 2 bases and J lost 6 bases. The CDR3 runs to 16 residues. Looked up from germline, CDR1 is SGHRS and CDR2 is YFSETQ. The CDR3 reads CASSFGTRLDSGELFF. The CDR3 DNA reads as TGCGCCAGCAGCTTTGGGACTAGACTTGATTCCGGGGAGCTGTTTTTT.

The rearrangement joins TRBV7-2 to TRBJ1-2, with 7 positions matching TRBD1. The CDR3 extends over 15 amino acids. Germline values: CDR1 SGHTA, CDR2 FQGNSA. V shed 5 bases, J shed 6 bases, and the junction held 12 bases outside the gene matches. The chain's CDR3 is CASSRSDRVKDGYTF. The CDR3 bases are TGTGCCAGCAGCAGGAGCGACAGGGTTAAGGATGGCTACACCTTC.

The V and J genes are TRBV27 and TRBJ2-3, with 7 bases identical to TRBD1. J was trimmed by 5 bases and V by 3 bases; bases with no gene match: 11. The germline V gene has CDR1 MNHEY and CDR2 SMNVEV (reference sequence). The CDR3 loop spans 16 amino acids. The CDR3 reads CASSFLSGQAGDTQYF. In DNA form, the CDR3 reads TGTGCCAGCAGTTTTCTCAGTGGACAGGCGGGAGATACGCAGTATTTT.

This chain links TRBV28 with TRBJ2-7; tentative D call: TRBD2 (6 bases). This CDR3 is 12 amino acids long. V shed 8 bases and J shed 3 bases, with 11 bases lying between them. The V gene's germline CDR1 is MDHEN and CDR2 SYDVKM. As DNA, the CDR3 is TGTGCCAGCCAGGTGGGGGGCTACGAGCAGTACTTC. Translation: CASQVGGYEQYF.

The rearrangement joins TRBV27 to TRBJ2-3; no reliable D call. V was pared by 4 bases and J by 4 bases, with 6 bases between. The germline gives CDR1 MNHEY, CDR2 SMNVEV (reference sequence). This CDR3 region has 12 residues. CDR3 in DNA: TGTGCCAGCAGTTCCACGGCAGATACGCAGTATTTT. Translated, it gives CASSSTADTQYF.

This clone is a singleton in its sample. The chain employs TRBV2 and TRBJ2-3, with 12 bases matching TRBD2. CDR1 and CDR2 (germline): SNHLY, FYNNEI. CDR3 length: 17 residues. V was clipped by 5 bases and J by 4 bases; unmatched bases: 10. The CDR3 sequence: CASSNSGLAGRADTQYF. CDR3 DNA sequence: TGTGCCAGCAGTAATTCAGGACTAGCGGGACGGGCAGATACGCAGTATTTT.

The chain's CDR3 is CATFKGGLDYGYTF. The CDR3 nucleotides are TGTGCCACCTTCAAGGGGGGGTTAGACTATGGCTACACCTTC. The rearrangement links TRBV27 to TRBJ1-2; a weak D match, TRBD1 (6 bases). Germline CDR1 is MNHEY and CDR2 is SMNVEV (reference sequence). The V end was cut by 10 bases, the J end by 3 bases, with 18 bases between. CDR3 length: 14 amino acids.

This chain links TRBV27 with TRBJ1-2; tentatively, D is TRBD1 (5 bases). Trimming shortened V by 6 bases and J by 8 bases, and 16 bases separated the two germline ends. This CDR3 region has 13 residues. Germline V gene sequence: CDR1 MNHEY, CDR2 SMNVEV (reference sequence). The chain's CDR3 is CASSRRVTDGYTF. In DNA form, the CDR3 reads TGTGCCAGCAGCCGCAGGGTGACCGACGGCTACACCTTC.

The chain couples TRBV6-5 to TRBJ2-7; no definite D call. Germline V gene data show CDR1 as MNHEY and CDR2 as SVGAGI. The CDR3 totals 15 residues. Trimming shortened V by 0 bases and J by 7 bases, and 16 bases separated the two germline ends. The CDR3, as DNA: TGTGCCAGCAGTTACTCGGGCAGTATGACGTGGGAGCAGTACTTC. Amino acids: CASSYSGSMTWEQYF.

The chain couples TRBV5-4 to TRBJ2-5, with TRBD1 identical over 7 bases. Germline CDR1 reads SGHNT; CDR2 reads YYREEE (reference sequence). J was trimmed by 2 bases and V by 3 bases; bases with no gene match: 1. CDR3 length equals 13 residues. This chain's CDR3 is CASSYRGQETQYF. In DNA form, the CDR3 reads TGTGCCAGCAGCTACAGGGGTCAAGAGACCCAGTACTTC.

The chain is built from TRBV19 and TRBJ1-2, with 7 nucleotides matching TRBD1. CDR1 is LNHDA and CDR2 is SQIVND in the germline V gene (reference sequence). With V trimmed by 4 bases and J by 5 bases, 7 bases remained unmatched. This CDR3 is built from 14 residues. In DNA form, the CDR3 reads TGTGCCAGTAGTACCCTAACGACAGGGTATGGCTACACCTTC. Protein product: CASSTLTTGYGYTF.

A few counts support this clone. The DNA of the CDR3 is TGTGCCAGCAGTTACCTGAGGTCTGGGAGCATGTCACCCCTCCACTTT. Translated: CASSYLRSGSMSPLHF. The V call is TRBV6-5, the J call TRBJ1-6; D is ambiguous. The germline V gene has CDR1 MNHEY and CDR2 SVGAGI. The CDR3 runs 16 residues. Trimming cost V 2 bases and J 10 bases, with 18 bases left between them.

This clone was found once. This chain links TRBV27 with TRBJ2-1; a weak D match, TRBD1 (6 bases). Germline values: CDR1 MNHEY, CDR2 SMNVEV (reference sequence). With 3 bases removed from V and 3 bases from J, the gap between germline ends came to 9 bases. The length of the CDR3 is 14 residues. The CDR3 sequence is CASSLQGLYNEQFF. The CDR3 DNA reads TGTGCCAGCAGTTTGCAGGGGCTCTACAATGAGCAGTTCTTC.

This clone came up once. This chain connects TRBV6-4 to TRBJ2-1; 11 bases match TRBD2. Germline CDR1 MRHNA, CDR2 SNTAGT. V shed 8 bases and J 8 bases; nucleotides not matched to a gene: 11. This CDR3 is 15 amino acids long. The CDR3 loop reads CASARLAGQDDEQFF. In DNA form, the CDR3 reads TGTGCCAGCGCCCGACTAGCGGGGCAGGACGATGAGCAGTTCTTC.

The chain combines TRBV28 with TRBJ1-1; 10 bases are a match to TRBD1. Germline V gene sequence: CDR1 MDHEN, CDR2 SYDVKM. The CDR3 length is 21 residues. V was pared by 6 bases and J by 1 base, with 23 bases of the junction left unmatched. The CDR3 coding sequence is TGTGCCAGCAGCCTAGGGTTACCTAGCTTCGGACAGGGGGTAGGGAACACTGAAGCTTTCTTT. Its protein is CASSLGLPSFGQGVGNTEAFF.

The V gene is TRBV7-2, the J gene TRBJ1-1, with 8 bases matching TRBD1. The CDR3 length is 16 residues. Germline-derived CDR1 and CDR2 are SGHTA and FQGNSA. V gave up 6 bases and J gave up 5 bases; unmatched junction bases: 14. In DNA, the CDR3 is TGTGCCAGCAGTCGCGGACAGGGTGGAATTAAGACTGAAGCTTTCTTT. Amino acid sequence: CASSRGQGGIKTEAFF.

V gene TRBV15 combines with J gene TRBJ2-3; the match to TRBD2 covers 12 bases. The CDR3 is made up of 16 amino acids. V shed 0 bases, J shed 5 bases, and the junction held 3 bases outside the gene matches. CDR1 and CDR2 (germline): LNHNV, YYDKDF (reference sequence). This chain's CDR3 is CATSRDGGLAGDTQYF. DNA for the CDR3: TGTGCCACCAGCAGAGATGGGGGACTAGCGGGAGATACGCAGTATTTT.